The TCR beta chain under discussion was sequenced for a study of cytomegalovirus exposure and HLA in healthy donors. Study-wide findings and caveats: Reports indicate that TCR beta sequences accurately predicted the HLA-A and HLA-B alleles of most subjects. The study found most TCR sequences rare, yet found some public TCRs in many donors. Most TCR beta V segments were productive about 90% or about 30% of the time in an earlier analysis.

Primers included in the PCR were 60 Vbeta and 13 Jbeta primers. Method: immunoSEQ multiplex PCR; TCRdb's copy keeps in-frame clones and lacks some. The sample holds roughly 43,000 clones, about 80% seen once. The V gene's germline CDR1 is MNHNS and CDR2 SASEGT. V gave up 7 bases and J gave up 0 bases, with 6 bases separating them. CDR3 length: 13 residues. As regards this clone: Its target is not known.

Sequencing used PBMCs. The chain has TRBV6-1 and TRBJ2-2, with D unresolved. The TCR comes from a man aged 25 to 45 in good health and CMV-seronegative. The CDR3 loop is CASTGANTGELFF. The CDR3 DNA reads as TGTGCCAGCACAGGCGCGAACACCGGGGAGCTGTTTTTT.